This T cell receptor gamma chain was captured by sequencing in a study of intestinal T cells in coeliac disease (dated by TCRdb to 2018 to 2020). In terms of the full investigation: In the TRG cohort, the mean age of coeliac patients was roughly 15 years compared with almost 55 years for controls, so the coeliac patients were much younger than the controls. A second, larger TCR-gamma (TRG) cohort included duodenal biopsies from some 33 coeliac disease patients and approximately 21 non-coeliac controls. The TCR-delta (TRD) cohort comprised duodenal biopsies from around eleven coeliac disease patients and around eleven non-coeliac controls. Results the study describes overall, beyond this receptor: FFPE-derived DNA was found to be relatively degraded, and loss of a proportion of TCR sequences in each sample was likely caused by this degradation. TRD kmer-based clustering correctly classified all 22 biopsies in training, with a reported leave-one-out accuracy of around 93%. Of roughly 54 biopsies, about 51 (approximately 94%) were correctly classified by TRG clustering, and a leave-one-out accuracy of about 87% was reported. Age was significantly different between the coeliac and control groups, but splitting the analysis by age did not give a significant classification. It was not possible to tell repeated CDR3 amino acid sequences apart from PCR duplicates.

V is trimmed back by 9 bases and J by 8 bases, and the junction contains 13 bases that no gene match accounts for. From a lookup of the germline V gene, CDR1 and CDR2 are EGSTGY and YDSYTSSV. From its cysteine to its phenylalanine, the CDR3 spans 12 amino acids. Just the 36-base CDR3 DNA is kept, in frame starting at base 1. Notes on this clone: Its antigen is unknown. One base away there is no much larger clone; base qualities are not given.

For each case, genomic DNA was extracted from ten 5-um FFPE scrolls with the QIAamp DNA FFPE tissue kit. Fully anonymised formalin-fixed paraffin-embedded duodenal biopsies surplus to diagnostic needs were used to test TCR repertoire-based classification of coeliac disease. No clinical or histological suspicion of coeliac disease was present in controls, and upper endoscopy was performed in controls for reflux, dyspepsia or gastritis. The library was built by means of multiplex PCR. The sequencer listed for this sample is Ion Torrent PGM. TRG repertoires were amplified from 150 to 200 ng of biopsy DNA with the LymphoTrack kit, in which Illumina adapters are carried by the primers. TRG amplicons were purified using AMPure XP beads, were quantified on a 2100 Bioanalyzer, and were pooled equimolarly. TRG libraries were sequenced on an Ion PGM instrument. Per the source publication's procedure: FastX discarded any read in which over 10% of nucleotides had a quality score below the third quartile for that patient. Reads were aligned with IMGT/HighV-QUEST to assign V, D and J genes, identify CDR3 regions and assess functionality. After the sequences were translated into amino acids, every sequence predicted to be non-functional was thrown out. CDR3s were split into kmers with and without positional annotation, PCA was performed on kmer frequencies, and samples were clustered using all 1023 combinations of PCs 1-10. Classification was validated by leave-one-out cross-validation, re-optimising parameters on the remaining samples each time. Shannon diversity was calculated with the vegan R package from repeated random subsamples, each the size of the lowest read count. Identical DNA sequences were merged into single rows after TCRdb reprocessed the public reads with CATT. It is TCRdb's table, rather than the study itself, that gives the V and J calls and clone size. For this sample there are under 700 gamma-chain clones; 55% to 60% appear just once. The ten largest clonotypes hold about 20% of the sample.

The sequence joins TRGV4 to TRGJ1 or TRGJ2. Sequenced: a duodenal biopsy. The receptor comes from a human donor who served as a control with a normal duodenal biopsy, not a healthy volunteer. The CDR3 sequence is CATLGCSDKKLF. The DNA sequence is TGTGCCACCCTGGGATGTTCCGATAAGAAACTCTTT.